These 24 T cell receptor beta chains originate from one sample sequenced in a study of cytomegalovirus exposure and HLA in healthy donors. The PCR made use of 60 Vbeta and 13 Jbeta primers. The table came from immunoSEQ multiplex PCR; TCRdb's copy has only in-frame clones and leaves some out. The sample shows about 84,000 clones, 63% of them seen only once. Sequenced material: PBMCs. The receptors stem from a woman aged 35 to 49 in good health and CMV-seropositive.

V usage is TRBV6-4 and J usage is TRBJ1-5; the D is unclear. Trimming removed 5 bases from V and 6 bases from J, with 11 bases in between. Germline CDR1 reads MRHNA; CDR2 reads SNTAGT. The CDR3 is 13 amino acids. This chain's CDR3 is CASSTMEGQPQHF. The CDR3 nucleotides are TGTGCCAGCAGTACAATGGAGGGTCAGCCCCAGCATTTT.

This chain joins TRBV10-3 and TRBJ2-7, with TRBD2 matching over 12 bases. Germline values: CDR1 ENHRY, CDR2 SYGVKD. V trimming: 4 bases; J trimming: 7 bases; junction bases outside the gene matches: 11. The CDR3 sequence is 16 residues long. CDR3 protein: CAISGTSGIKGIEQYF. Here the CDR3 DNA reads TGTGCCATCAGTGGGACTAGCGGGATTAAGGGTATAGAGCAGTACTTC.

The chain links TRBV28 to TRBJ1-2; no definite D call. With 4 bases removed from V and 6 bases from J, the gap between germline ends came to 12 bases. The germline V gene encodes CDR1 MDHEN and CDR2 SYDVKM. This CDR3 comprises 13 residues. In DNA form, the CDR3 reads TGTGCCAGCAGTTCAGCCACTATGGATGGCTACACCTTC. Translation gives CASSSATMDGYTF.

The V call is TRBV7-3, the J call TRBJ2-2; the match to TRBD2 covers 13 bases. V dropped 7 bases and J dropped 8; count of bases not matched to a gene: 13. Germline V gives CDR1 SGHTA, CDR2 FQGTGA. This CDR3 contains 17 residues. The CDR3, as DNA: TGTGCCAGCACCCGACTAGCGGGAGGCCCATTCGTAGGGGAGCTGTTTTTT. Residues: CASTRLAGGPFVGELFF.

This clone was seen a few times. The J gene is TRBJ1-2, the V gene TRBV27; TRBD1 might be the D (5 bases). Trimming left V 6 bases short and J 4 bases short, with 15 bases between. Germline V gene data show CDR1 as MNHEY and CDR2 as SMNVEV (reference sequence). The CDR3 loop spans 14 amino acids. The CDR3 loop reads CASRTPRQSYGYTF. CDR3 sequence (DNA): TGTGCCAGCAGGACCCCGAGACAGTCCTATGGCTACACCTTC.

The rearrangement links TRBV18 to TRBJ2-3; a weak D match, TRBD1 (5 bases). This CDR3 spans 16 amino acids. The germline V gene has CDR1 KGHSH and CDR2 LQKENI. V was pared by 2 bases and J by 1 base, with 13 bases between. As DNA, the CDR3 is TGTGCCAGCTCACCATCTTCCCTAGGGGGCACAGATACGCAGTATTTT. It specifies CASSPSSLGGTDTQYF.

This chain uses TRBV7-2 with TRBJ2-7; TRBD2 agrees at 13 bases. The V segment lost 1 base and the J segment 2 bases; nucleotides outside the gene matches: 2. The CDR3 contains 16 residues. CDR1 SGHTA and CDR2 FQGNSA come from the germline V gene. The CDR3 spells CASSLGGTSGAYEQYF. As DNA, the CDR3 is TGTGCCAGCAGCTTAGGGGGGACTAGCGGGGCCTACGAGCAGTACTTC.

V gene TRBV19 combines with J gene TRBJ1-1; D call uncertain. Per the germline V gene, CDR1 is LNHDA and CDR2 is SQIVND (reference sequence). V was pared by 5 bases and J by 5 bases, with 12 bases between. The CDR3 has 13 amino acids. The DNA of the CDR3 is TGTGCCAGTAGTGCTCAGAGAGGGACTGAAGCTTTCTTT. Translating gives CASSAQRGTEAFF. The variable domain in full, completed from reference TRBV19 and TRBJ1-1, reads DGGITQSPKYLFRKEGQNVTLSCEQNLNHDAMYWYRQDPGQGLRLIYYSQIVNDFQKGDIAEGYSVSREKKESFPLTVTSAQKNPTAFYLCASSAQRGTEAFFGQGTRLTVV.

CDR3: CASSPDLGQDSGNTIYF. The CDR3 region has the DNA TGTGCCAGCAGCCCGGACCTCGGACAGGACTCTGGAAACACCATATATTTT. This chain connects TRBV5-4 to TRBJ1-3, with TRBD1 matching over 7 bases. With V trimmed by 4 bases and J by 0 bases, 10 bases remained unmatched. Germline V gives CDR1 SGHNT, CDR2 YYREEE (reference sequence). The CDR3 extends over 17 amino acids.

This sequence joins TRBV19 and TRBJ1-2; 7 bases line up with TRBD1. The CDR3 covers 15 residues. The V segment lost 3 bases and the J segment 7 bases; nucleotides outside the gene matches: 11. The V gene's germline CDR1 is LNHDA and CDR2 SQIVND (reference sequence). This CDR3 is CASSINLSTGAGYTF. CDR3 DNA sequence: TGTGCCAGTAGTATTAACCTAAGTACAGGGGCTGGCTACACCTTC.

CDR3 DNA sequence: TGTGCCAGCACCTTCAACCTTCTAGGCACTGAAGCTTTCTTT. Translating it yields CASTFNLLGTEAFF. The chain joins TRBV7-2 to TRBJ1-1; no clear D gene. This CDR3 region has 14 residues. The germline CDR1 and CDR2 sequences are SGHTA and FQGNSA. Trimming cost V 7 bases and J 4 bases, with 16 bases left between them.

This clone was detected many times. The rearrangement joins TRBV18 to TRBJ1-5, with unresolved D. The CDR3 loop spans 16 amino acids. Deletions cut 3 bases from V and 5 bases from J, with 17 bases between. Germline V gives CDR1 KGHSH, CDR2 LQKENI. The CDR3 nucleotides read TGTGCCAGCTCACCTGTCGCCGGAGGCTGGGATCAGCCCCAGCATTTT. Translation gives CASSPVAGGWDQPQHF. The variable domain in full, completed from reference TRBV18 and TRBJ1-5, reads NAGVMQNPRHLVRRRGQEARLRCSPMKGHSHVYWYRQLPEEGLKFMVYLQKENIIDESGMPKERFSAEFPKEGPSILRIQQVVRGDSAAYFCASSPVAGGWDQPQHFGDGTRLSIL.

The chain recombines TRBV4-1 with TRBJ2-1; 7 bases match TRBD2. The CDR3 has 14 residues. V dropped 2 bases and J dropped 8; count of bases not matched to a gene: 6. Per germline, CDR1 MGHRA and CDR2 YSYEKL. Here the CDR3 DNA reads TGCGCCAGCAGCCAAAGCGAACTAGCGTATGAGCAGTTCTTC. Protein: CASSQSELAYEQFF.

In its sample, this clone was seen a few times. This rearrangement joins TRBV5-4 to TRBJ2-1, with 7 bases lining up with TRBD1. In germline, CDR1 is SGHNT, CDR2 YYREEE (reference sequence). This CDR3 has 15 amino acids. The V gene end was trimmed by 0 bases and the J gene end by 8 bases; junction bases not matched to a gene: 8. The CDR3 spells CASSLAGTGVDEQFF. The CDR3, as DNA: TGTGCCAGCAGCTTGGCCGGAACAGGGGTGGATGAGCAGTTCTTC. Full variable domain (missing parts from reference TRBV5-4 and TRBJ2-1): ETGVTQSPTHLIKTRGQQVTLRCSSQSGHNTVSWYQQALGQGPQFIFQYYREEENGRGNFPPRFSGLQFPNYSSELNVNALELDDSALYLCASSLAGTGVDEQFFGPGTRLTVL.

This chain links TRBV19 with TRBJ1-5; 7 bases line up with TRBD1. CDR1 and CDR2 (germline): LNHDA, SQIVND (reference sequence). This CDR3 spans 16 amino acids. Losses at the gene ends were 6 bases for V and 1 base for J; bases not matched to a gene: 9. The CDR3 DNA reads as TGTGCCAGTAGCAATAGGGGGCGAGGAAGCAATCAGCCCCAGCATTTT. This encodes CASSNRGRGSNQPQHF.

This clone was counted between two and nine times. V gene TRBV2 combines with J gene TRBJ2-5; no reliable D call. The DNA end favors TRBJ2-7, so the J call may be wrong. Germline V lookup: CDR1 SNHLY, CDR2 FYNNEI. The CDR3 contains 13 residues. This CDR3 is CASSARSTYEQYF. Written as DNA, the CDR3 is TGTGCCAGCAGTGCCCGAAGCACCTACGAGCAGTACTTC.

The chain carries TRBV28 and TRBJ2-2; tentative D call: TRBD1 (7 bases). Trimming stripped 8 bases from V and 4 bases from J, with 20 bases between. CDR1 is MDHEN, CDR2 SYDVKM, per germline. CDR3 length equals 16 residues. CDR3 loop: CASSYPTGRTTGELFF. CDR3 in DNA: TGTGCCAGCTCGTATCCGACAGGGAGGACCACCGGGGAGCTGTTTTTT.

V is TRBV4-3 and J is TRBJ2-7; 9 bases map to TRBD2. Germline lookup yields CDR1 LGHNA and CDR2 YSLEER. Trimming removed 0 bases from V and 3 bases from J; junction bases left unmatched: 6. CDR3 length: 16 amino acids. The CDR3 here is CASSQEIAGVGYEQYF. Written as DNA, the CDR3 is TGCGCCAGCAGCCAAGAGATAGCGGGAGTAGGCTACGAGCAGTACTTC.

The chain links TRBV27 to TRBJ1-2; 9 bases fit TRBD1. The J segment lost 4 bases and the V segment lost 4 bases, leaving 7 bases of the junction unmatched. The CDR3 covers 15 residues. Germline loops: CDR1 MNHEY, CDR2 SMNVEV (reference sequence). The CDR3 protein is CASSSPTGGSYGYTF. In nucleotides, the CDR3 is TGTGCCAGCAGTTCCCCGACAGGGGGAAGCTATGGCTACACCTTC.

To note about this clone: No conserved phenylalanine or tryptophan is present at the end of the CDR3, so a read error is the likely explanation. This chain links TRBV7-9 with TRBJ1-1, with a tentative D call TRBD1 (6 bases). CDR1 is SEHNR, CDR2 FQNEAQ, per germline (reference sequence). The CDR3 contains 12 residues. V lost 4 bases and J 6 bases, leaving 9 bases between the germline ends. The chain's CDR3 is CASSSGQPEAFL. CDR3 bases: TGTGCCAGCAGCTCCGGACAGCCTGAAGCTTTCCTT.

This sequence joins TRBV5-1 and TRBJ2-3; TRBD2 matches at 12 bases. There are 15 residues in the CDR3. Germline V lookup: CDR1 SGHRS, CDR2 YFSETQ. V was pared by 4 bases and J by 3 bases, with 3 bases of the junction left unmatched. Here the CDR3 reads CASSTGLAGTDTQYF. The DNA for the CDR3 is TGCGCCAGCAGCACCGGACTAGCGGGGACAGATACGCAGTATTTT.

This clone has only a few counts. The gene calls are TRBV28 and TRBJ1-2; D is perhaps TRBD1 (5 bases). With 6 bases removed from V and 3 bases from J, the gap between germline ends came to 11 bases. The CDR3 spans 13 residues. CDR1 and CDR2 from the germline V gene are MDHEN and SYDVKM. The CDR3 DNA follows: TGTGCCAGCAGGCCCCAGGGCCACTATGGCTACACCTTC. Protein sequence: CASRPQGHYGYTF.

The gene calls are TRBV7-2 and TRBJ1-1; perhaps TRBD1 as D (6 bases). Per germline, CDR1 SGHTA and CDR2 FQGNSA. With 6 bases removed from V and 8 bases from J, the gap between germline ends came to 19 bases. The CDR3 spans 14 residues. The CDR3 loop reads CASRPRTVTSEAFF. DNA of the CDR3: TGTGCCAGCAGACCACGGACAGTAACCTCAGAAGCTTTCTTT.

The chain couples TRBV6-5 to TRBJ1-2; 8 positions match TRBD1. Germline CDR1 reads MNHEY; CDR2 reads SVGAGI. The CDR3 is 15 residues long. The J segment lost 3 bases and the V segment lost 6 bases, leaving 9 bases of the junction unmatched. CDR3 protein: CASRPGGGLDYGYTF. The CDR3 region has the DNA TGTGCCAGCAGACCAGGGGGCGGGTTAGACTATGGCTACACCTTC.